One and the same sample provided the 14 T cell receptor beta chains below, sequenced in a study of cytomegalovirus exposure and HLA in healthy donors (dated by TCRdb to 2016 to 2017). Libraries came from the immunoSEQ multiplex PCR assay. A mixture of 60 forward primers for TCR Vbeta segments and 13 reverse primers for TCR Jbeta segments was used in the multiplex PCR. Imported from immuneACCESS, the table was reduced by TCRdb to in-frame sequences with V and J called. These copies leave out some clones; in studies compared against another copy, an unresolved V gene accounts for under half, and the cause of the remainder is not known. The sample table shows about 160,000 clones, and roughly 85% are seen once. Together, the top ten hold 1.3% of the sample. The specimen sequenced was PBMCs. Receptors were obtained from a woman in her forties or fifties in good health and CMV-seronegative.

This chain connects TRBV30 to TRBJ2-6; 7 nucleotides match TRBD1. The germline V gene encodes CDR1 GTSNPN and CDR2 SVGIG (reference sequence). The junction had 7 bases not matched to a gene; V was cut back by 3 bases and J by 2 bases. The CDR3 covers 16 residues. The DNA of the CDR3 is TGTGCCTGGAGCCAACCAGGGGGACCTGGGGCCAACGTCCTGACTTTC. It yields the protein CAWSQPGGPGANVLTF.

This clone was recorded a few times. This chain connects TRBV7-2 to TRBJ1-5; D is undetermined. CDR3 length equals 12 residues. Germline V gene lookup returns CDR1 SGHTA and CDR2 FQGNSA. The germline V and J ends were trimmed by 5 bases and 4 bases, with 6 bases remaining between them. CDR3 residues: CASSLQNQPQHF. CDR3 nucleotide sequence: TGTGCCAGCAGCCTACAGAATCAGCCCCAGCATTTT.

The chain carries TRBV4-1 and TRBJ1-2, with TRBD1 matching over 10 bases. This CDR3 is 15 amino acids long. The junction had 1 base not matched to a gene; V was cut back by 1 base and J by 2 bases. Germline CDR1 and CDR2: MGHRA and YSYEKL. The CDR3 sequence: CASSQGGQGNYGYTF. DNA of the CDR3: TGCGCCAGCAGCCAAGGGGGACAGGGGAACTATGGCTACACCTTC.

The table lists this clone with a few counts. The chain links TRBV5-1 to TRBJ1-1, with 7 nucleotides matching TRBD1. Germline assignment: CDR1 SGHRS and CDR2 YFSETQ. This CDR3 is 15 amino acids long. V lost 4 bases, J lost 0 bases, and 6 bases stayed unmatched. The CDR3 nucleotides are TGCGCCAGCAGCGAACGGACAGGTTTGAACACTGAAGCTTTCTTT. Its translation: CASSERTGLNTEAFF.

The chain employs TRBV19 and TRBJ2-5, with 12 bases matching TRBD1. The CDR3 is made up of 17 amino acids. With V trimmed by 3 bases and J by 3 bases, 8 bases remained unmatched. CDR1 is LNHDA, CDR2 SQIVND, per germline (reference sequence). CDR3 residues: CASSIWGQGAPEETQYF. DNA for the CDR3: TGTGCCAGTAGTATCTGGGGACAGGGGGCTCCGGAAGAGACCCAGTACTTC.

This clone was recorded once. The CDR3 loop reads CASTQDDNEQFF. The CDR3 region has the DNA TGTGCCAGCACTCAAGATGACAATGAGCAGTTCTTC. V gene TRBV18 combines with J gene TRBJ2-1; D not certain. Trimming pared 8 bases from V and 5 bases from J, leaving 10 bases between. The germline V gene has CDR1 KGHSH and CDR2 LQKENI. This CDR3 has 12 residues. Full variable domain (rest looked up from reference TRBV18 and TRBJ2-1): NAGVMQNPRHLVRRRGQEARLRCSPMKGHSHVYWYRQLPEEGLKFMVYLQKENIIDESGMPKERFSAEFPKEGPSILRIQQVVRGDSAAYFCASTQDDNEQFFGPGTRLTVL.

The rearrangement links TRBV5-1 to TRBJ2-3; the D gene is possibly TRBD2 (6 bases). Germline assignment: CDR1 SGHRS and CDR2 YFSETQ. V shed 5 bases and J shed 4 bases, with 17 bases lying between them. The CDR3 runs to 15 residues. The chain's CDR3 is CASRHTSGVADTQYF. In DNA, the CDR3 is TGCGCCAGCAGGCATACATCGGGGGTCGCAGATACGCAGTATTTT.

The J gene is TRBJ1-1, the V gene TRBV28; TRBD1 matches at 8 bases. The CDR3 covers 13 residues. Germline CDR1 MDHEN, CDR2 SYDVKM. V gave up 6 bases and J gave up 4 bases; unmatched junction bases: 4. The CDR3 sequence: CASSAGGSTEAFF. In nucleotides, the CDR3 is TGTGCCAGCAGCGCAGGGGGCAGCACTGAAGCTTTCTTT.

This clone was observed once. The chain uses TRBV11-2 and TRBJ1-2; D is ambiguous. In germline, CDR1 is SGHAT, CDR2 FQNNGV. CDR3 size: 15 residues. V was pared by 1 base and J by 2 bases, with 11 bases between. This CDR3 is CASSLAQLGNYGYTF. The CDR3 DNA follows: TGTGCCAGCAGCTTAGCCCAACTAGGGAACTATGGCTACACCTTC.

The chain has TRBV5-4 and TRBJ2-5; 8 nucleotides align to TRBD1. This CDR3 contains 14 residues. The germline CDR1 and CDR2 sequences are SGHNT and YYREEE (reference sequence). The V segment lost 4 bases and the J segment 7 bases; nucleotides outside the gene matches: 9. CDR3 sequence: CASSPAAQGVTQYF. CDR3 nucleotide sequence: TGTGCCAGCAGCCCGGCGGCACAGGGGGTGACCCAGTACTTC.

The V call is TRBV28, the J call TRBJ1-5, with 7 positions matching TRBD1. Germline lookup yields CDR1 MDHEN and CDR2 SYDVKM. The CDR3 covers 15 residues. V gave up 6 bases and J gave up 3 bases; unmatched junction bases: 8. In DNA form, the CDR3 reads TGTGCCAGCAGCCAGACAGGGTCGAACAATCAGCCCCAGCATTTT. It codes for CASSQTGSNNQPQHF.

The chain has TRBV21-1 and TRBJ1-1; the D segment call TRBD1 is taken from the table without a DNA check. TRBV21-1 is recorded as a pseudogene. The CDR3 is 13 amino acids. This chain's CDR3 is CATPGAKGIEAFF. CDR3 sequence (DNA): TGTGCCACCCCAGGGGCGAAGGGCATTGAAGCTTTCTTT.

This clone was detected a few times. The V call is TRBV6-1, the J call TRBJ1-4, with D perhaps matching TRBD1 (6 bases). Trimming stripped 3 bases from V and 5 bases from J, with 13 bases between. The CDR3 totals 15 residues. Looked up from germline, CDR1 is MNHNS and CDR2 is SASEGT. The chain's CDR3 is CASSDRRGRNEKLFF. The CDR3 DNA reads as TGTGCCAGCAGTGACCGCAGGGGCCGGAATGAAAAACTGTTTTTT.

The chain joins TRBV28 to TRBJ1-1; 8 bases are shared with TRBD1. Germline V gives CDR1 MDHEN, CDR2 SYDVKM. The CDR3 totals 13 residues. The V gene end was trimmed by 7 bases and the J gene end by 4 bases; junction bases not matched to a gene: 5. This chain's CDR3 is CASNGQGVTEAFF. In nucleotides, the CDR3 is TGTGCCAGCAACGGACAGGGTGTCACTGAAGCTTTCTTT.